Listed here are 2 T cell receptor beta chains from one sample, sequenced in a study of blood T cell repertoires in COVID-19. Here immunoSEQ multiplex PCR was the method, and the copy in TCRdb shows in-frame clones only, minus some. This sample has some 200,000 clones, with approximately 87% found just once. Material for sequencing was peripheral blood. These receptors all stem from a woman aged 55-70 years with COVID-19, enrolled during active disease.

This clone appeared a few times. The V call is TRBV3-1 (or the pseudogene TRBV3-2), the J call TRBJ2-5; no firm D call. Germline loops: CDR1 LGHDT, CDR2 YNNKEL (reference sequence). CDR3 length: 14 residues. The germline V and J ends were trimmed by 1 base and 2 bases, with 8 bases remaining between them. DNA for the CDR3: TGTGCCAGCAGCCAAGCCACTCGGCAAGAGACCCAGTACTTC. This gives the protein CASSQATRQETQYF.

The chain couples TRBV16 to TRBJ1-5; D is undetermined. Germline values: CDR1 KGHSY, CDR2 FQNENV. Trimming took 2 bases from V and 7 from J, leaving 9 bases between them. The CDR3 spans 13 residues. CDR3 residues: CASSQSVRQPQHF. Here the CDR3 DNA reads TGTGCCAGCAGCCAAAGTGTCCGGCAGCCCCAGCATTTT. The variable domain in full, completed from reference TRBV16 and TRBJ1-5, reads GEEVAQTPKHLVRGEGQKAKLYCAPIKGHSYVFWYQQVLKNEFKFLISFQNENVFDETGMPKERFSAKCLPNSPCSLEIQATKLEDSAVYFCASSQSVRQPQHFGDGTRLSIL.